This T cell receptor (beta chain) was recovered during a study of shared clonotypes between healthy human individuals. Findings of the study overall: Generally, naive subsets (rather than memory subsets) showed larger estimated richness. Clonotypes not shared had lower generation probabilities than those common to all four donors.

On this clone itself: Its antigen is not known.

The authors ran the assay at deep level. DNA at approximately 200 ng, 30,000 or so T cell genomes, went into sorted-subset replicate PCRs. TCRdb's copy holds only in-frame clones and misses some; the assay was immunoSEQ multiplex PCR. The sample lists a few million clones, approximately 90% occurring once. This CDR3 contains 14 residues. With 6 bases removed from V and 0 bases from J, the gap between germline ends came to 6 bases. Looked up from germline, CDR1 is SNHLY and CDR2 is FYNNEI. The specimen was naive CD4+ T cells from PBMCs. Specified subset: CD45RA+ positively selected. This chain joins TRBV2 and TRBJ2-6; maybe TRBD1 (5 bases). The clonotype was recovered from a man aged 18 to 30 in good health. Some clones in this sample may be carry-over from other donors' samples. The CDR3 is CASRTDSGANVLTF. The CDR3 nucleotides read TGTGCCAGCAGGACAGACTCTGGGGCCAACGTCCTGACTTTC.